These T cell receptor beta chains were read from a single sample in a study of blood T cell repertoires in COVID-19. Sequenced by immunoSEQ multiplex PCR; TCRdb stores in-frame clones only, minus some. Of 300,000 to 400,000 clones detected, 88% appear once; the ten largest clones hold more than 0.85%. Source material: PBMCs or T cells enriched from blood (not recorded which). All receptors come from a woman aged 25-40 years with acute COVID-19. The CDR3 runs from the conserved cysteine through the conserved F or W. D genes are given only for firm matches. The size field is filled for only some rows; it gives once, few, many or a size class.

V	J	size	D	CDR3	DNA
TRBV5-5	TRBJ2-7	.	.	CASSFGGNSYEQYF	TGTGCCAGCAGCTTCGGAGGGAATTCGTACGAGCAGTACTTC
TRBV6-1	TRBJ2-7	.	TRBD1	CASSELQGASEVYEQYF	TGTGCCAGCAGTGAGTTACAGGGGGCTAGTGAGGTCTACGAGCAGTACTTC
TRBV7-8	TRBJ1-2	.	TRBD1	CASSVGQEYGYTF	TGTGCCAGCAGCGTCGGACAGGAATATGGCTACACCTTC
TRBV6-2/TRBV6-3	TRBJ2-1	.	TRBD2	CASSTGLALYNEQFF	TGTGCCAGCAGTACCGGACTAGCGCTTTACAATGAGCAGTTCTTC
TRBV7-9	TRBJ2-3	once	TRBD2	CASSLATSVSTDTQYF	TGTGCCAGCAGCTTAGCTACTAGCGTTAGCACAGATACGCAGTATTTT
TRBV9	TRBJ2-3	.	.	CASSAGGSPTDTQYF	TGTGCCAGCAGCGCCGGGGGTTCCCCCACAGATACGCAGTATTTT
TRBV29-1	TRBJ1-1	.	.	CSVDMGILGATEAFF	TGCAGCGTAGATATGGGGATTTTGGGGGCCACTGAAGCTTTCTTT
TRBV19	TRBJ1-6	few	.	CASSAQGNSPLHF	TGTGCCAGTAGTGCACAGGGTAATTCACCCCTCCACTTT
TRBV30	TRBJ1-2	.	TRBD1	CAWSGTGGFSGYGYTF	TGTGCCTGGAGCGGGACAGGGGGCTTTTCGGGCTATGGCTACACCTTC
TRBV5-1	TRBJ1-6	.	.	CASSLLPGADSPLHF	TGCGCCAGCAGCTTGCTTCCAGGGGCAGATTCACCCCTCCACTTT
TRBV10-2	TRBJ2-2	once	.	CASSVFGGRNTGELFF	TGCGCCAGCAGTGTTTTCGGGGGGCGGAACACCGGGGAGCTGTTTTTT
TRBV19	TRBJ1-2	.	.	CASSMDRGYGYTF	TGTGCCAGTAGTATGGACAGAGGCTATGGCTACACCTTC
TRBV24-1	TRBJ2-3	once	.	CATSASDLRTDTQYF	TGTGCCACCAGTGCTTCGGACTTAAGAACAGATACGCAGTATTTT
TRBV2	TRBJ2-1	.	TRBD2	CASSRTSGGDNEQFF	TGTGCCAGCAGTAGGACTAGCGGGGGGGATAATGAGCAGTTCTTC
TRBV14	TRBJ1-2	.	TRBD1	CASSDQGGYGYTF	TGTGCCAGCAGCGACCAGGGGGGCTATGGCTACACCTTC
TRBV5-4	TRBJ1-2	.	.	CASSSPTQGNYGYTF	TGTGCCAGCAGCTCCCCCACACAGGGCAACTATGGCTACACCTTC
TRBV6-1	TRBJ2-7	.	TRBD1	CASSEATGVSYEQYF	TGTGCCAGCAGTGAAGCGACAGGGGTTTCCTACGAGCAGTACTTC
TRBV2	TRBJ2-1	.	.	CASITGGPYNEQFF	TGTGCCAGCATCACGGGGGGCCCATACAATGAGCAGTTCTTC
TRBV30	TRBJ1-6	few	.	CAWRLGSSYNSPLHF	TGTGCCTGGAGGCTAGGGAGCTCCTATAATTCACCCCTCCACTTT
TRBV6-2/TRBV6-3	TRBJ1-5	.	.	CASSYVGASQPQHF	TGTGCCAGCAGTTACGTAGGGGCGAGTCAGCCCCAGCATTTT
TRBV30	TRBJ1-4	.	.	CAWSRTALNEKLFF	TGTGCCTGGAGCAGGACAGCTTTGAATGAAAAACTGTTTTTT
TRBV10-1	TRBJ2-3	.	.	CASSPGAAGSTDTQYF	TGCGCCAGCAGCCCAGGAGCGGCCGGTAGCACAGATACGCAGTATTTT
TRBV19	TRBJ1-4	.	TRBD1	CASSTDRVGEKLFF	TGTGCCAGTAGTACGGACAGGGTGGGCGAAAAACTGTTTTTT
TRBV6-5	TRBJ1-2	.	.	CASSYRGAKGYTF	TGTGCCAGCAGTTACAGGGGCGCAAAGGGCTACACCTTC
TRBV5-1	TRBJ2-7	.	TRBD1	CASSLAGQGNEQYF	TGCGCCAGCAGCTTGGCGGGACAGGGGAACGAGCAGTACTTC
TRBV3-1/TRBV3-2	TRBJ1-1	.	.	CASSQDQGYSTEAFF	TGTGCCAGCAGCCAAGATCAGGGGTACAGCACTGAAGCTTTCTTT
TRBV7-2	TRBJ1-5	.	TRBD1	CASSPRQGWEPQHF	TGTGCCAGCAGCCCCCGACAGGGGTGGGAGCCCCAGCATTTT
TRBV19	TRBJ1-5	few	.	CASSFQLNQPQHF	TGTGCCAGTAGTTTCCAGTTGAATCAGCCCCAGCATTTT
TRBV10-3	TRBJ1-4	.	.	CAISGEQRLNEKLFF	TGTGCCATCAGTGGGGAACAGAGACTAAATGAAAAACTGTTTTTT
TRBV19	TRBJ1-5	.	TRBD1	CASSKGDRVVSNQPQHF	TGTGCCAGTAGTAAAGGGGACAGGGTTGTGAGCAATCAGCCCCAGCATTTT
TRBV2	TRBJ1-2	.	.	CASSPDYGYTF	TGTGCCAGCAGTCCAGACTATGGCTACACCTTC
TRBV18	TRBJ2-1	.	TRBD2	CASSPSPPTSGGTHEQFF	TGTGCCAGCTCACCATCACCCCCGACTAGCGGGGGGACCCATGAGCAGTTCTTC
TRBV27	TRBJ2-5	.	TRBD2	CASSLLAGIRSQETQYF	TGTGCCAGCAGTTTACTAGCGGGGATTCGTTCCCAAGAGACCCAGTACTTC
TRBV10-3	TRBJ1-4	.	.	CAISESAGKGNEKLFF	TGTGCCATCAGTGAGTCAGCGGGAAAGGGAAATGAAAAACTGTTTTTT
TRBV27	TRBJ1-6	.	.	CASSIQGTVQSPLHF	TGTGCCAGCAGTATCCAGGGAACGGTACAGTCACCCCTCCACTTT
TRBV3-1/TRBV3-2	TRBJ1-2	.	TRBD1	CASSQPGTGENYGYTF	TGTGCCAGCAGCCAACCCGGGACAGGGGAGAACTATGGCTACACCTTC
TRBV9	TRBJ2-5	.	.	CASSVGIVGGGETQYF	TGTGCCAGCAGCGTAGGAATTGTTGGGGGCGGAGAGACCCAGTACTTC
TRBV25-1	TRBJ2-3	few	TRBD1	CASSPGGPDTQYF	TGTGCCAGCTCTCCAGGGGGCCCAGATACGCAGTATTTT
TRBV24-1	TRBJ1-2	.	TRBD1	CATSEPTGDYGYTF	TGTGCCACCAGTGAGCCGACAGGGGACTATGGCTACACCTTC
TRBV5-1	TRBJ1-2	.	TRBD1	CASSPGQGAYGYTF	TGCGCCAGCAGCCCCGGTCAGGGGGCTTATGGCTACACCTTC
TRBV19	TRBJ2-2	.	.	CASTDIRGHDTGELFF	TGTGCCAGTACCGACATTCGGGGTCATGACACCGGGGAGCTGTTTTTT
TRBV5-1	TRBJ1-4	.	.	CASSFRTPGEKLFF	TGCGCCAGCAGCTTCCGGACTCCAGGCGAAAAACTGTTTTTT